Included here is one T cell receptor (beta chain) sequence, with context. This sample was taken from a study of control samples from healthy donors and cancer patients. TCRdb keeps only in-frame clones here, not all; method: immunoSEQ multiplex PCR. The sample contains approximately 97,000 clones, about 86% of which appear only once. This clonotype originated in a man aged 25 to 45 in good health. Input material: blood.

The CDR3: CASSQEGTSGSYEQYF. DNA for the CDR3: TGTGCCAGCAGCCAAGAGGGGACTAGCGGTTCCTACGAGCAGTACTTC. The chain recombines TRBV4-2 with TRBJ2-7; 11 bases line up with TRBD2. Germline V gene lookup returns CDR1 LGHNA and CDR2 YNFKEQ. This CDR3 region has 16 residues. Trimming removed 0 bases from V and 1 base from J; junction bases left unmatched: 2.